The sequence of this T cell receptor beta chain was determined in a study of OX40 agonist ivuxolimab in advanced cancers. Study background: Given to patients was ivuxolimab, an agonistic anti-OX40 (CD134) antibody.

The data were produced by immunoSEQ multiplex PCR, yet TCRdb's version contains in-frame clones alone and is incomplete. The sample has tens of thousands of clones; approximately 89% are singletons. Germline V CDR1 and CDR2: GTSNPN, SVGIG (reference sequence). J lost 7 bases, V lost 0 bases, and 3 bases had no gene match. The CDR3 contains 13 residues. A note on this clone: What it binds is not known.

Overall study results and limits: On average, CD8+ T cells showed a greater number of expanded clones than CD4+. Low levels of normalized T-cell clonal expansion also appeared in some nonresponders.

This TCR was sampled from an adult with an advanced solid tumor such as melanoma, head and neck, liver or kidney cancer. Material: CD4+ or CD8+ T cells sorted from blood, obtained in a trial of the OX40 agonist ivuxolimab. The chain carries TRBV30 and TRBJ2-1, with TRBD2 matching over 7 bases. The CDR3 here is CAWSVASGNEQFF. For the CDR3, the DNA is TGTGCCTGGAGTGTGGCTAGCGGAAATGAGCAGTTCTTC.